The 32 T cell receptor beta chains reported below all come from one sample, sequenced in a study of OX40 agonist ivuxolimab in advanced cancers. Assay used: immunoSEQ multiplex PCR; TCRdb lists only in-frame clones, some missing. The repertoire holds approximately 70,000 clones, with 85% as singletons. The sequencing used CD4+ or CD8+ T cells sorted from blood, collected in a trial of the OX40 agonist ivuxolimab. Receptors originate from an adult with an advanced solid tumor such as melanoma, head and neck, liver or kidney cancer.

This clone was counted between two and nine times. The chain couples TRBV6-6 to TRBJ1-2; D not resolved. V lost 4 bases and J lost 1, with 13 bases in between. This CDR3 spans 15 amino acids. Per germline, CDR1 MNHNY and CDR2 SVGAGI (reference sequence). The CDR3: CASSSPEDGNYGYTF. CDR3 DNA: TGTGCCAGCAGTTCGCCTGAGGACGGTAACTATGGCTACACCTTC.

The CDR3 protein is CASSYSAEASGNTIYF. In DNA form, the CDR3 reads TGTGCCAGCAGTTACTCGGCGGAAGCCTCTGGAAACACCATATATTTT. The chain links TRBV6-5 to TRBJ1-3; no definite D call. V gave up 0 bases and J gave up 0 bases, with 9 bases separating them. The length of the CDR3 is 16 residues. Germline V gene lookup returns CDR1 MNHEY and CDR2 SVGAGI.

This chain uses TRBV4-1 with TRBJ1-2; D is possibly TRBD1 (5 bases). Germline V lookup: CDR1 MGHRA, CDR2 YSYEKL. The length of the CDR3 is 13 residues. The V and J ends lost 4 bases and 7 bases respectively, with 13 bases between them. The DNA for the CDR3 is TGCGCCAGCAGCCCCTACGGGACGAGTGGCTACACCTTC. It encodes CASSPYGTSGYTF.

V is TRBV30 and J is TRBJ2-3; D may be TRBD2 (5 bases). V was clipped by 0 bases and J by 4 bases, with 11 bases between them. Germline CDR1 and CDR2: GTSNPN and SVGIG (reference sequence). CDR3 length equals 14 residues. CDR3 DNA sequence: TGTGCCTGGAGTGTAAAGGGAGTTGCAGATACGCAGTATTTT. This translates into CAWSVKGVADTQYF.

The rearrangement uses TRBV15 and TRBJ2-5, with a weak D call TRBD1 (5 bases). Germline values: CDR1 LNHNV, CDR2 YYDKDF (reference sequence). V shed 0 bases and J shed 5 bases, with 13 bases lying between them. This CDR3 is built from 15 residues. In nucleotides, the CDR3 is TGTGCCACCAGCAGAGATCTGGGGCCTCAGGAGACCCAGTACTTC. It is translated as CATSRDLGPQETQYF.

V gene TRBV19 combines with J gene TRBJ2-2, with 11 bases fitting TRBD2. The J segment lost 3 bases and the V segment lost 4 bases, leaving 1 base of the junction unmatched. Germline V lookup: CDR1 LNHDA, CDR2 SQIVND (reference sequence). The CDR3 is made up of 15 amino acids. CDR3 in amino acids: CASSKGLADTGELFF. The CDR3 bases are TGTGCCAGTAGTAAGGGACTAGCGGACACCGGGGAGCTGTTTTTT.

This clone was detected only a few times. This sequence joins TRBV18 and TRBJ1-4; D is undetermined. This CDR3 is built from 15 residues. Germline V lookup: CDR1 KGHSH, CDR2 LQKENI. The ends were cut back, 0 bases at V and 12 bases at J, with 17 bases in the middle. The CDR3 loop reads CASSPPNVEGRELFF. CDR3 nucleotides: TGTGCCAGCTCACCACCGAATGTTGAAGGACGGGAACTGTTTTTT. Variable domain in full (rest from reference TRBV18 and TRBJ1-4): NAGVMQNPRHLVRRRGQEARLRCSPMKGHSHVYWYRQLPEEGLKFMVYLQKENIIDESGMPKERFSAEFPKEGPSILRIQQVVRGDSAAYFCASSPPNVEGRELFFGSGTQLSVL.

The chain joins TRBV28 to TRBJ2-5; possible D gene TRBD1, 5 bases. CDR3 length: 12 residues. The germline V gene has CDR1 MDHEN and CDR2 SYDVKM. V lost 4 bases and J lost 5, with 8 bases in between. CDR3 coding DNA: TGTGCCAGCAGTTCGACAGTGGAGACCCAGTACTTC. Translating it yields CASSSTVETQYF. The complete variable domain, with remaining parts taken from reference TRBV28 and TRBJ2-5, reads DVKVTQSSRYLVKRTGEKVFLECVQDMDHENMFWYRQDPGLGLRLIYFSYDVKMKEKGDIPEGYSVSREKKERFSLILESASTNQTSMYLCASSSTVETQYFGPGTRLLVL.

CDR3 loop: CASSLFGLRSGANVLTF. DNA of the CDR3: TGTGCCAGCAGTTTATTCGGCTTGCGCTCTGGGGCCAACGTCCTGACTTTC. J is TRBJ2-6 and V is TRBV28; no clear D. Germline CDR1 reads MDHEN; CDR2 reads SYDVKM. Between the trimmed V and J ends, which lost 1 base and 0 bases, there was a span of 10 bases. CDR3 size: 17 residues.

The gene calls are TRBV5-1 and TRBJ2-7; a weak D match, TRBD1 (5 bases). V was trimmed by 0 bases and J by 2 bases, leaving 9 bases between them. The CDR3 has 14 amino acids. Looked up from germline, CDR1 is SGHRS and CDR2 is YFSETQ. The CDR3 sequence: CASSLDQGTYEQYF. CDR3 coding DNA: TGCGCCAGCAGCTTGGATCAGGGAACCTACGAGCAGTACTTC.

This clone occurred once. The CDR3, as DNA: TGTGCCAGCAGTTCTGCAGAAGGCTACACCTTC. Translating it yields CASSSAEGYTF. The J gene is TRBJ1-2, the V gene TRBV6-5, with D uncertain. CDR1 and CDR2 from the germline V gene are MNHEY and SVGAGI. This CDR3 spans 11 amino acids. Trimming left V 4 bases short and J 8 bases short, with 8 bases between.

The V call is TRBV5-1, the J call TRBJ1-1; TRBD1 might be the D (6 bases). CDR3 length equals 13 residues. Germline CDR1 and CDR2: SGHRS and YFSETQ. The V end was cut by 4 bases, the J end by 5 bases, with 12 bases between. CDR3 DNA: TGCGCCAGCAGCCATGGACAGAAGACTGAAGCTTTCTTT. This gives the protein CASSHGQKTEAFF.

V is TRBV5-4 and J is TRBJ2-7; 9 bases match TRBD2. The ends lost 0 bases at V and 0 bases at J; junction bases unmatched: 4. The CDR3 has 16 residues. Germline V gene sequence: CDR1 SGHNT, CDR2 YYREEE (reference sequence). CDR3 region: CASSLGASGVSYEQYF. CDR3 in DNA: TGTGCCAGCAGCTTGGGTGCTAGCGGGGTCTCCTACGAGCAGTACTTC.

The chain employs TRBV7-2 and TRBJ2-5; 8 positions agree with TRBD1. Germline CDR1 and CDR2: SGHTA and FQGNSA. The CDR3 spans 16 residues. V shed 6 bases, J shed 5 bases, and the junction held 14 bases outside the gene matches. The CDR3 DNA is TGTGCCAGCAGATCGCAGGGGGCTGAGTCATGGGAGACCCAGTACTTC. As protein: CASRSQGAESWETQYF.

The rearrangement links TRBV15 to TRBJ1-2; D remains ambiguous. Germline-derived CDR1 and CDR2 are LNHNV and YYDKDF (reference sequence). V lost 1 base to trimming and J lost 4 bases, with 10 bases between them. There are 14 residues in the CDR3. In DNA, the CDR3 is TGTGCCACCAGCAGAGGGAGGGATCTCTATGGCTACACCTTC. This translates into CATSRGRDLYGYTF.

The rearrangement uses TRBV7-8 and TRBJ2-2, with D unclear. The CDR3 extends over 15 amino acids. CDR1 SGHVS and CDR2 FQNEAQ come from the germline V gene. Trimming cost V 5 bases and J 5 bases, with 15 bases left between them. CDR3 region: CASSDLLLDTGELFF. In nucleotides, the CDR3 is TGTGCCAGCAGCGACCTACTTCTAGATACCGGGGAGCTGTTTTTT.

The J gene is TRBJ2-5, the V gene TRBV11-2, with TRBD1 identical over 8 bases. With V trimmed by 8 bases and J by 4 bases, 9 bases remained unmatched. Germline V gives CDR1 SGHAT, CDR2 FQNNGV. This CDR3 spans 14 amino acids. The CDR3 nucleotides are TGTGCCAGCTCGAGACAGGGGTTAGCAGAGACCCAGTACTTC. It codes for CASSRQGLAETQYF.

The chain joins TRBV5-1 to TRBJ2-3, with D possibly matching TRBD1 (5 bases). Germline values: CDR1 SGHRS, CDR2 YFSETQ. The CDR3 sequence is 15 residues long. Trimming took off 2 bases at V and 4 bases at J, with 14 bases between the two ends. The DNA of the CDR3 is TGCGCCAGCAGCTTACAGGCGGCAGTCGCAGATACGCAGTATTTT. Its translation: CASSLQAAVADTQYF. Combining the CDR3 with reference TRBV5-1 and TRBJ2-3 gives the whole variable domain KAGVTQTPRYLIKTRGQQVTLSCSPISGHRSVSWYQQTPGQGLQFLFEYFSETQRNKGNFPGRFSGRQFSNSRSEMNVSTLELGDSALYLCASSLQAAVADTQYFGPGTRLTVL.

The rearrangement uses TRBV30 and TRBJ2-3; the match to TRBD2 covers 12 bases. This CDR3 region has 17 residues. Looked up from germline, CDR1 is GTSNPN and CDR2 is SVGIG (reference sequence). After removal of 2 bases from V and 4 bases from J, the junction contained 10 bases not matched to a gene. The CDR3 sequence is CAWSQTRTSGVSDTQYF. The CDR3 bases are TGTGCCTGGAGTCAAACGAGGACTAGCGGGGTCTCAGATACGCAGTATTTT.

The chain joins TRBV6-5 to TRBJ1-1, with D maybe TRBD1 (5 bases). CDR3 size: 14 residues. Germline CDR1 reads MNHEY; CDR2 reads SVGAGI. Trimming cost V 7 bases and J 5 bases, with 17 bases left between them. CDR3 in DNA: TGTGCCAGCACCCCTGGGGCGCCGGGGACTGAAGCTTTCTTT. Translation gives CASTPGAPGTEAFF.

This chain connects TRBV18 to TRBJ2-3, with TRBD2 identical over 9 bases. V dropped 6 bases and J dropped 2; count of bases not matched to a gene: 9. Germline V gives CDR1 KGHSH, CDR2 LQKENI. The CDR3 runs 16 residues. This CDR3 is CASSPSSGMLTDTQYF. CDR3 DNA: TGTGCCAGCTCCCCTTCTAGCGGGATGCTCACAGATACGCAGTATTTT.

The chain combines TRBV10-3 with TRBJ2-7; tentative D call: TRBD1 (7 bases). Germline CDR1 reads ENHRY; CDR2 reads SYGVKD. Trimming cost V 5 bases and J 0 bases, with 14 bases left between them. The CDR3 covers 15 residues. CDR3 bases: TGTGCCATCAGTTTCGGGGGACAGAGCTCCTACGAGCAGTACTTC. Translated: CAISFGGQSSYEQYF.

The chain is built from TRBV6-1 and TRBJ2-7; TRBD2 is a possible D gene (7 bases). V dropped 5 bases and J dropped 5 bases, with 13 bases sitting between them. The CDR3 sequence is 13 residues long. In germline, CDR1 is MNHNS, CDR2 SASEGT. The DNA for the CDR3 is TGTGCCAGCAGTCGGGGGGCGGGGAACGAGCAGTACTTC. The encoded protein is CASSRGAGNEQYF.

J is TRBJ2-1 and V is TRBV11-2; TRBD2 aligns across 8 bases. The junction had 16 bases not matched to a gene; V was cut back by 6 bases and J by 9 bases. The CDR3 has 16 residues. Germline CDR1 reads SGHAT; CDR2 reads FQNNGV. This chain's CDR3 is CASRSPRLARGGEQFF. In DNA, the CDR3 is TGTGCCAGCAGATCGCCCCGACTAGCGAGAGGGGGTGAGCAGTTCTTC.

The genes are TRBV6-1 and TRBJ2-5; the D gene is possibly TRBD2 (7 bases). The J call is in doubt because the DNA end fits TRBJ2-7 better. The CDR3 extends over 13 amino acids. Germline V CDR1 and CDR2: MNHNS, SASEGT. Written as DNA, the CDR3 is TGTGCCAGCAGTCGGGGGGCGGGGAACGAGCAGTACTTC. Translated: CASSRGAGNEQYF.

This chain links TRBV28 with TRBJ1-2; weak D call: TRBD1 (6 bases). CDR1 MDHEN and CDR2 SYDVKM come from the germline V gene. The CDR3 totals 14 residues. V was trimmed by 7 bases and J by 7 bases, leaving 19 bases between them. CDR3 DNA sequence: TGTGCCAGCAACCTCGGGGGGCTCAAGAGTGGCTACACCTTC. Encoded protein: CASNLGGLKSGYTF.

The chain links TRBV7-8 to TRBJ2-7; 11 bases are shared with TRBD2. Germline V lookup: CDR1 SGHVS, CDR2 FQNEAQ. J gave up 5 bases and V 8 bases, and 11 bases lay outside the gene matches. CDR3 length equals 15 residues. CDR3 amino acids: CASALRLAGKHEQYF. The DNA of the CDR3 is TGTGCCAGCGCGCTGAGACTAGCGGGAAAGCACGAGCAGTACTTC.

This chain links TRBV18 with TRBJ2-5; D perhaps matches TRBD1 (6 bases). The J call may be faulty, since TRBJ2-7 better matches the DNA end. The CDR3 runs 13 residues. Germline CDR1 and CDR2: KGHSH and LQKENI. CDR3 sequence: CASSQGRDNEQYF. The CDR3 region has the DNA TGTGCCAGCTCCCAGGGCAGGGACAACGAGCAGTACTTC.

The J gene is TRBJ1-5, the V gene TRBV4-2; no firm D call. The CDR3 runs to 16 residues. V lost 0 bases and J 1 base, leaving 10 bases between the germline ends. Germline-derived CDR1 and CDR2 are LGHNA and YNFKEQ. The CDR3 reads CASSQDFSLSNQPQHF. The CDR3 coding sequence is TGTGCCAGCAGCCAAGATTTCAGTTTGAGCAATCAGCCCCAGCATTTT.

The chain links TRBV28 to TRBJ2-3, with TRBD2 matching 10 bases. J was trimmed by 5 bases and V by 6 bases; bases with no gene match: 5. Germline V lookup: CDR1 MDHEN, CDR2 SYDVKM. This CDR3 spans 14 amino acids. The DNA of the CDR3 is TGTGCCAGCAGGACAGCGGGGGGGCAAGATACGCAGTATTTT. Protein: CASRTAGGQDTQYF.

Comments on this clone: One end of the junction does not line up with germline, which may come from a read error. CDR3: CASSSSPGVRGHDTETFF. The CDR3 nucleotides are TGCGCCAGCAGCTCCTCTCCCGGTGTGAGGGGGCACGACACTGAAACTTTCTTT. The chain links TRBV5-1 to TRBJ1-1; TRBD1 matches at 7 bases. There are 18 residues in the CDR3. CDR1 and CDR2 (germline): SGHRS, YFSETQ.

The chain has TRBV7-7 and TRBJ2-2, with TRBD1 as a possible D gene (6 bases). V was trimmed by 5 bases and J by 4 bases, leaving 11 bases between them. This CDR3 contains 14 residues. CDR1 SSHAT and CDR2 FNYEAQ come from the germline V gene (reference sequence). The CDR3 region is CASSRTVGTGELFF. DNA for the CDR3: TGTGCCAGCAGCCGGACAGTGGGCACCGGGGAGCTGTTTTTT.